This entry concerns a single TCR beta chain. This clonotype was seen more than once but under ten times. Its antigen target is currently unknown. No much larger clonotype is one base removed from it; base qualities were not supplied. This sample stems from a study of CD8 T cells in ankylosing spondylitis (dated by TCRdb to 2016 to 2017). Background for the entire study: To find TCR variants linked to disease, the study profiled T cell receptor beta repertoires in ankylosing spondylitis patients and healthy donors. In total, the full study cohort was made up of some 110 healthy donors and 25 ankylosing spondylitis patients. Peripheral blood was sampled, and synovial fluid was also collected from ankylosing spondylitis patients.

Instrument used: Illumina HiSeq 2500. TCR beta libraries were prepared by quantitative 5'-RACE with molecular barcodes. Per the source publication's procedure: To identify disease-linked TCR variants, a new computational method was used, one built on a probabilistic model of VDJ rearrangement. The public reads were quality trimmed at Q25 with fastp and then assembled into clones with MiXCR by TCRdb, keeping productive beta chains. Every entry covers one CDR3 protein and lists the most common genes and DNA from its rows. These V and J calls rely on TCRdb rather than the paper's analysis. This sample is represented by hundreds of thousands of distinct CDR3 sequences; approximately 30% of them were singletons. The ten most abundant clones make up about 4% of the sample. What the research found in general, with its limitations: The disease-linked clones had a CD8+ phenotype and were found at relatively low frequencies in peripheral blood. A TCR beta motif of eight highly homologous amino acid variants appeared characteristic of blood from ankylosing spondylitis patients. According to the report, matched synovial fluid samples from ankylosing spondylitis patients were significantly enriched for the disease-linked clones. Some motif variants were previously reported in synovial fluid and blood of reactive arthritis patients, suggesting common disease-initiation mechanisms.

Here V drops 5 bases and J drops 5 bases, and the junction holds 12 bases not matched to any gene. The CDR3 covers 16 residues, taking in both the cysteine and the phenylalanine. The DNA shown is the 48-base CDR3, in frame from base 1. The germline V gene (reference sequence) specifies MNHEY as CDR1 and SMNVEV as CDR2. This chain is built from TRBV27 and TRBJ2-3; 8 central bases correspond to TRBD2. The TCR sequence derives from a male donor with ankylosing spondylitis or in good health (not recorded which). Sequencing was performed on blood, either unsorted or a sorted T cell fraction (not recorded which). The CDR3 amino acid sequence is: CASSPEGGGPLDTQYF. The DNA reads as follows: TGTGCCAGCAGTCCCGAGGGCGGGGGGCCCCTAGATACGCAGTATTTT.